The 7 T cell receptor beta chains presented below share a single source sample, sequenced in a study of blood T cell repertoires in COVID-19. This table comes from immunoSEQ multiplex PCR, and its TCRdb copy is limited to in-frame clones, with some not included. The sample contains some 150,000 clones, 87% of which appear only once. Sequencing input: peripheral blood. These receptors came from a woman between 50 and 59 years old with acute or convalescent COVID-19.

This chain uses TRBV24-1 with TRBJ2-2; perhaps TRBD2 as D (6 bases). There are 14 residues in the CDR3. Trimming took 8 bases from V and 3 from J, leaving 12 bases between them. Germline V gene sequence: CDR1 KGHDR, CDR2 SFDVKD. CDR3: CATIPGVDTGELFF. The CDR3 bases are TGTGCCACCATTCCGGGGGTGGACACCGGGGAGCTGTTTTTT.

Comments on this clone: The sample has other DNA sequences that encode this CDR3 too. V and J are TRBV5-5 and TRBJ1-2; perhaps TRBD1 as D (6 bases). Germline V gene data show CDR1 as SGHKS and CDR2 as YYEKEE (reference sequence). V was pared by 0 bases and J by 2 bases, with 8 bases between. CDR3 length equals 14 residues. The CDR3 nucleotides are TGTGCCAGCAGCTTGGGCAGGGGAAACTATGGCTACACCTTC. Its protein product is CASSLGRGNYGYTF. Together with reference TRBV5-5 and TRBJ1-2, the CDR3 gives the full variable domain: DAGVTQSPTHLIKTRGQQVTLRCSPISGHKSVSWYQQVLGQGPQFIFQYYEKEERGRGNFPDRFSARQFPNYSSELNVNALLLGDSALYLCASSLGRGNYGYTFGSGTRLTVV.

With regard to this clone: The junction departs from germline at one end; a sequencing error may be responsible. The chain combines TRBV7-9 with TRBJ1-1; D gene uncertain. The CDR3 is made up of 13 amino acids. The germline V gene encodes CDR1 SEHNR and CDR2 FQNEAQ (reference sequence). The CDR3 protein is CASSLEANSEAFF. The CDR3 DNA sequence: TGTGCCAGCAGCTTAGAAGCGAACTCTGAAGCTTTCTTT.

J is TRBJ1-2 and V is TRBV11-2; D may be TRBD1 (5 bases). The V gene's germline CDR1 is SGHAT and CDR2 FQNNGV. V shed 1 base and J shed 3 bases, with 9 bases lying between them. The CDR3 runs 14 residues. This CDR3 reads CASSLGAGDYGYTF. In DNA, the CDR3 is TGTGCCAGCAGCTTAGGGGCGGGGGACTATGGCTACACCTTC.

This clone was recorded once. The chain uses TRBV6-5 and TRBJ1-5, with D possibly being TRBD1 (6 bases). The CDR3 covers 15 residues. Trimming cost V 5 bases and J 0 bases, with 11 bases left between them. Germline V lookup: CDR1 MNHEY, CDR2 SVGAGI. CDR3 sequence: CASSRQAGSNQPQHF. In DNA, the CDR3 is TGTGCCAGCAGTAGACAGGCCGGTAGCAATCAGCCCCAGCATTTT.

The chain couples TRBV2 to TRBJ1-6; weak D call: TRBD1 (6 bases). The CDR3 sequence is 13 residues long. Germline-derived CDR1 and CDR2 are SNHLY and FYNNEI. Trimming took 6 bases from V and 7 from J, leaving 10 bases between them. This CDR3 reads CASRDDRNSPLHF. The CDR3 DNA reads as TGTGCCAGCAGAGACGACAGGAATTCACCCCTCCACTTT. Variable domain in full (rest from reference TRBV2 and TRBJ1-6): EPEVTQTPSHQVTQMGQEVILRCVPISNHLYFYWYRQILGQKVEFLVSFYNNEISEKSEIFDDQFSVERPDGSNFTLKIRSTKLEDSAMYFCASRDDRNSPLHFGNGTRLTVT.

The V call is TRBV3-1 (or the pseudogene TRBV3-2), the J call TRBJ2-2; D possibly corresponds to TRBD1 (6 bases). Per the germline V gene, CDR1 is LGHDT and CDR2 is YNNKEL (reference sequence). This CDR3 has 15 amino acids. Trimming cost V 1 base and J 3 bases, with 9 bases left between them. The CDR3: CASSQGYRDTGELFF. The CDR3 bases are TGTGCCAGCAGCCAAGGCTACAGGGACACCGGGGAGCTGTTTTTT.